A single sample gave rise to the 21 T cell receptor beta chains below, sequenced in a study of Ad26.COV2.S vaccination and SARS-CoV-2 variants. Treatment meaning: roughly 19 received Ad26.COV2.S at low or high dose, single or two shots; about 5 received placebo; per-sample allocation not given. The investigators took samples on day 63 after the first vaccine or placebo injection. Profiled with immunoSEQ multiplex PCR; TCRdb holds only in-frame clones, not every one. The sample contains 500,000 or so clones, 75% to 90% of which appear only once. The sequencing here drew on peripheral blood, taken in a trial of Ad26.COV2.S vaccine versus placebo. Receptors originate from a person aged 18-65 years who received the Ad26.COV2.S COVID-19 vaccine or a placebo.

The chain employs TRBV18 and TRBJ2-2; D perhaps matches TRBD1 (6 bases). Trimming shortened V by 3 bases and J by 1 base, and 9 bases separated the two germline ends. The CDR3 contains 15 residues. Germline CDR1 reads KGHSH; CDR2 reads LQKENI. CDR3 protein: CASSPGTQNTGELFF. Here the CDR3 DNA reads TGTGCCAGCTCACCCGGGACACAGAACACCGGGGAGCTGTTTTTT.

The CDR3 region is CASSFDWGAFF. The DNA for the CDR3 is TGTGCCAGCAGTTTTGACTGGGGAGCTTTCTTT. The chain couples TRBV12-3 or TRBV12-4 to TRBJ1-1; no firm D call. The CDR3 is made up of 11 amino acids. The V end lost 3 bases, the J end lost 10 bases, and 9 bases lay between the germline ends.

The CDR3 here is CASSGGGGWQSSGNTIYF. For the CDR3, the DNA is TGTGCCAGTAGCGGCGGCGGGGGTTGGCAAAGCTCTGGAAACACCATATATTTT. The chain recombines TRBV19 with TRBJ1-3; a possible D gene is TRBD1 (5 bases). V gave up 6 bases and J gave up 0 bases, with 21 bases separating them. Per the germline V gene, CDR1 is LNHDA and CDR2 is SQIVND (reference sequence). This CDR3 comprises 18 residues.

This clone was observed a single time. V gene TRBV6-5 combines with J gene TRBJ2-1; tentative D call: TRBD1 (5 bases). V was clipped by 4 bases and J by 4 bases, with 14 bases between them. Germline V gene lookup returns CDR1 MNHEY and CDR2 SVGAGI. This CDR3 is 15 amino acids long. CDR3: CASSFGQGKYNEQFF. The CDR3 DNA reads TGTGCCAGCAGTTTCGGTCAGGGAAAATACAATGAGCAGTTCTTC.

The V gene is TRBV4-2, the J gene TRBJ1-3; no reliable D call. The germline V gene has CDR1 LGHNA and CDR2 YNFKEQ. CDR3 length: 17 residues. Trimming stripped 3 bases from V and 0 bases from J, with 15 bases between. The CDR3 DNA is TGTGCCAGCAGCCAGGAATACCCCGGGAGCTCTGGAAACACCATATATTTT. This sequence encodes CASSQEYPGSSGNTIYF.

The chain uses TRBV3-1 (or the pseudogene TRBV3-2) and TRBJ1-4, with a possible D match to TRBD1 (5 bases). Germline V lookup: CDR1 LGHDT, CDR2 YNNKEL (reference sequence). V lost 4 bases and J 4 bases, leaving 16 bases between the germline ends. The CDR3 totals 16 residues. The CDR3 sequence is CASSPPRGADNEKLFF. CDR3 bases: TGTGCCAGCAGCCCGCCGAGGGGCGCAGATAATGAAAAACTGTTTTTT.

This clone has just one count. The chain links TRBV7-3 to TRBJ2-2, with TRBD1 identical over 8 bases. Per germline, CDR1 SGHTA and CDR2 FQGTGA. After removal of 2 bases from V and 5 bases from J, the junction contained 4 bases not matched to a gene. This CDR3 is 15 amino acids long. The CDR3 DNA sequence: TGTGCCAGCAGCTTAGCAGGGGGCCTTACCGGGGAGCTGTTTTTT. Its protein product is CASSLAGGLTGELFF.

The chain is built from TRBV20-1 and TRBJ2-2; unclear D gene. V lost 6 bases, J lost 7 bases, and 9 bases lay in between. Germline V gives CDR1 DFQATT, CDR2 SNEGSKA (reference sequence). The CDR3 sequence is 11 residues long. The CDR3 DNA reads TGCAGTGCGGGTGGTAGCGGGGAGCTGTTTTTT. This gives the protein CSAGGSGELFF.

The V call is TRBV19, the J call TRBJ1-5; D is possibly TRBD1 (5 bases). Trimming removed 5 bases from V and 7 bases from J, with 12 bases in between. The CDR3 has 13 amino acids. Germline-derived CDR1 and CDR2 are LNHDA and SQIVND (reference sequence). CDR3 protein: CASSSGPKQPQHF. Here the CDR3 DNA reads TGTGCCAGTAGTTCGGGACCGAAACAGCCCCAGCATTTT.

V usage is TRBV14 and J usage is TRBJ1-1; TRBD1 agrees at 7 bases. The V gene end was trimmed by 10 bases and the J gene end by 10 bases; junction bases not matched to a gene: 21. Looked up from germline, CDR1 is SGHDN and CDR2 is FVKESK. The CDR3 totals 15 residues. DNA for the CDR3: TGTGCCACCTCAGCTCTAAGACAGGGAGTAGGAAGAGCTTTCTTT. This sequence encodes CATSALRQGVGRAFF.

This chain connects TRBV5-5 to TRBJ2-7; 7 positions agree with TRBD1. This CDR3 is built from 15 residues. CDR1 and CDR2 from the germline V gene are SGHKS and YYEKEE (reference sequence). V shed 0 bases, J shed 0 bases, and the junction held 3 bases outside the gene matches. The CDR3 region has the DNA TGTGCCAGCAGCTTGGCCGGGACAGCCTCCTACGAGCAGTACTTC. This codes for CASSLAGTASYEQYF.

The V gene is TRBV6-2 or TRBV6-3, the J gene TRBJ1-2; a weak D match, TRBD1 (5 bases). V was cut by 5 bases and J by 6 bases, with 10 bases left in between. The germline V gene has CDR1 MNHEY and CDR2 SVGEGT. The CDR3 runs 12 residues. As DNA, the CDR3 is TGTGCCAGCAGTCACCGGGGGAATGGCTACACCTTC. The encoded protein is CASSHRGNGYTF.

The chain carries TRBV14 and TRBJ2-1; D ambiguous. The CDR3 length is 14 residues. Trimming took off 2 bases at V and 2 bases at J, with 7 bases between the two ends. In germline, CDR1 is SGHDN, CDR2 FVKESK. The CDR3 here is CASSQLGAYNEQFF. In DNA form, the CDR3 reads TGTGCCAGCAGCCAACTGGGCGCCTACAATGAGCAGTTCTTC.

CDR3 sequence: CASKLWGPQETQYF. The CDR3 DNA reads as TGTGCCAGCAAACTATGGGGTCCCCAAGAGACCCAGTACTTC. The gene calls are TRBV28 and TRBJ2-5, with unresolved D. The CDR3 is 14 residues long. From germline, CDR1 is MDHEN and CDR2 SYDVKM. V lost 7 bases, J lost 1 base, and 13 bases lay in between.

V usage is TRBV11-2 and J usage is TRBJ1-3; 8 bases align to TRBD1. The CDR3 has 16 amino acids. Trimming removed 5 bases from V and 0 bases from J; junction bases left unmatched: 6. Germline V gene sequence: CDR1 SGHAT, CDR2 FQNNGV. The CDR3 protein is CASSLRDRSSGNTIYF. The CDR3 DNA reads as TGTGCCAGCAGCCTCCGGGACAGGAGCTCTGGAAACACCATATATTTT.

The chain joins TRBV5-6 to TRBJ2-7; D is possibly TRBD1 (5 bases). V was cut by 4 bases and J by 1 base, with 12 bases left in between. The CDR3 runs to 14 residues. Per the germline V gene, CDR1 is SGHDT and CDR2 is YYEEEE. CDR3 region: CASSPTPGSYEQYV. The DNA for the CDR3 is TGTGCCAGCAGCCCCACCCCAGGGTCCTACGAGCAGTACGTC.

Concerning this clone: The sample has other DNA sequences that encode this CDR3 too. The V and J genes are TRBV7-9 and TRBJ2-2; D gene uncertain. Germline CDR1 is SEHNR and CDR2 is FQNEAQ (reference sequence). Trimming removed 1 base from V and 4 bases from J, with 1 base in between. This CDR3 contains 12 residues. The CDR3 nucleotides read TGTGCCAGCAGCTTAGGCACCGGGGAGCTGTTTTTT. This sequence encodes CASSLGTGELFF.

This clone was picked up a small number of times. This rearrangement joins TRBV29-1 to TRBJ1-1, with D unclear. Germline V gene sequence: CDR1 SQVTM, CDR2 ANQGSEA. Trimming took off 4 bases at V and 1 base at J, with 10 bases between the two ends. CDR3 length: 13 amino acids. The DNA of the CDR3 is TGCAGCGTTGTTACGGAACCGAACACTGAAGCTTTCTTT. As protein: CSVVTEPNTEAFF.

The J gene is TRBJ2-3, the V gene TRBV6-1; D remains ambiguous. The germline V and J ends were trimmed by 2 bases and 0 bases, with 6 bases remaining between them. Germline V CDR1 and CDR2: MNHNS, SASEGT. CDR3 size: 14 residues. The CDR3 DNA reads TGTGCCAGCAGTGAACGGAGAAGCACAGATACGCAGTATTTT. This sequence encodes CASSERRSTDTQYF.

This clone has only one observation. This rearrangement joins TRBV7-9 to TRBJ2-1; no clear D. Trimming stripped 1 base from V and 4 bases from J, with 8 bases between. The germline V gene has CDR1 SEHNR and CDR2 FQNEAQ (reference sequence). There are 14 residues in the CDR3. The CDR3 DNA sequence: TGTGCCAGCAGCTTAGTCGCCGTTTACAATGAGCAGTTCTTC. It encodes CASSLVAVYNEQFF. The full variable domain, completed using reference TRBV7-9 and TRBJ2-1, is DTGVSQNPRHKITKRGQNVTFRCDPISEHNRLYWYRQTLGQGPEFLTYFQNEAQLEKSRLLSDRFSAERPKGSFSTLEIQRTEQGDSAMYLCASSLVAVYNEQFFGPGTRLTVL.

The V gene is TRBV6-2 or TRBV6-3, the J gene TRBJ1-5; weak D call: TRBD1 (6 bases). The CDR3 has 15 amino acids. Germline CDR1 reads MNHEY; CDR2 reads SVGEGT. Deletions cut 6 bases from V and 5 bases from J, with 17 bases between. The CDR3 nucleotides read TGTGCCAGCAGCCGGACCGGGACACGATATCAGCCCCAGCATTTT. Its translation is CASSRTGTRYQPQHF.